These 6 T cell receptor beta chains came from one sample sequenced in a study of CD8 T cells in Susac syndrome. It was with random hexamers that 0.5 to 1 ug RNA was reverse transcribed. TCRdb ran MiXCR on the immunoSEQ multiplex PCR reads and lists one entry per CDR3 protein. This table has 65,000 to 85,000 distinct CDR3 sequences, 90% to 95% appearing once. The sequencing sample was made of CD8+ T cells from PBMCs. These receptors originate from a human donor with Susac syndrome.

The V gene is TRBV29-1, the J gene TRBJ2-7; 11 bases map to TRBD1. Unmatched junction bases numbered 6, after V lost 2 bases and J lost 3 bases. Germline-derived CDR1 and CDR2 are SQVTM and ANQGSEA. The CDR3 is 15 residues long. CDR3 sequence reads: CSVEWGQGGYYEQYF. CDR3 coding DNA: TGCAGCGTTGAATGGGGACAGGGGGGATACTACGAGCAGTACTTC.

The chain is built from TRBV6-2 or TRBV6-3 and TRBJ1-1; unclear D gene. This CDR3 is built from 12 residues. The V and J ends lost 2 bases and 13 bases respectively, with 14 bases between them. Germline V gene lookup returns CDR1 MNHEY and CDR2 SVGEGT. This CDR3 reads CASSYTTREIFF. DNA of the CDR3: TGTGCCAGCAGTTACACAACCCGGGAAATTTTCTTT.

The V gene is TRBV14, the J gene TRBJ1-1; no clear D. V dropped 2 bases and J dropped 3 bases, with 13 bases sitting between them. The CDR3 has 15 amino acids. CDR1 SGHDN and CDR2 FVKESK come from the germline V gene. The CDR3 here is CASSQSPYLDTEAFF. The DNA of the CDR3 is TGTGCCAGCAGCCAATCCCCGTATCTCGACACTGAAGCTTTCTTT. Based on the CDR3 plus reference TRBV14 and TRBJ1-1, the full variable domain is EAGVTQFPSHSVIEKGQTVTLRCDPISGHDNLYWYRRVMGKEIKFLLHFVKESKQDESGMPNNRFLAERTGGTYSTLKVQPAELEDSGVYFCASSQSPYLDTEAFFGQGTRLTVV.

The chain has TRBV7-2 and TRBJ2-7, with D perhaps matching TRBD1 or TRBD2 (6 bases each). Germline V lookup: CDR1 SGHTA, CDR2 FQGNSA. CDR3 size: 16 residues. V was cut by 5 bases and J by 1 base, with 18 bases left in between. Here the CDR3 DNA reads TGTGCCAGCAGCCAAGGGGGGAGGCTGCCTTCCTACGAGCAGTACTTC. Translated, it gives CASSQGGRLPSYEQYF.

The CDR3 coding sequence is TGTGCCAGCTCACCTCTGCCAGGGTACAATTCACCCCTCCACTTT. This gives the protein CASSPLPGYNSPLHF. The chain has TRBV18 and TRBJ1-6, with D maybe TRBD1 (5 bases). Germline V gene data show CDR1 as KGHSH and CDR2 as LQKENI. The V end was cut by 3 bases, the J end by 7 bases, with 13 bases between. There are 15 residues in the CDR3.

This chain joins TRBV21-1 and TRBJ2-5; TRBD2, the table's D call, lacks a check against the DNA. TRBV21-1 is reported as a pseudogene. CDR3 size: 16 residues. In DNA, the CDR3 is TGTGCCAGCAGCAAAGGAAGCGGGAGGGCCAGGGAGACCCAGTACTTC. Translating it yields CASSKGSGRARETQYF.